This TCR beta chain appears in the sequencing data of a study of beta chain features in type 1 diabetes (dated by TCRdb to about 2018). In terms of the full investigation: No differences in mean age, gender distribution, total cell number or subset yield were found between patients and healthy donors. Across all samples, approximately 100 million sorted cells were examined, and cell number per subset correlated strongly with RNA yield. The study compared the TCRB repertoires of sorted circulating CD4+ T cell subsets in recently diagnosed type 1 diabetes patients with those in matched healthy donors. Naive and central memory subsets were obtained from all 30 or so donors, but regulatory and stem cell-like memory subsets were isolated from only 8 patients and roughly 8 healthy donors.

The entire isolated RNA was reverse transcribed using the High Capacity cDNA Reverse Transcription Kit, and thus expressed TCRB transcripts were sequenced. Deep immunoSEQ sequencing was applied to naive, central memory and regulatory T cell samples, giving an average of approximately 3.8 million total reads per sample. Sorted cells were lysed in RLT buffer, and RNA was extracted using DNase-treated RNeasy Micro or Mini kits according to cell number. To prevent cross-contamination, each cell subset was processed individually, whereas patient and healthy donor samples were processed jointly. Using the immunoSEQ multiplex PCR, TCRB sequences were amplified from cDNA into 87-bp fragments spanning the CDR3 region. Amplicons were sequenced on the Illumina HiSeq platform. In the original analysis: Synthetic template baselines were used to correct PCR bias computationally, reads within Hamming distance 2 were collapsed, and singletons that could not be merged were discarded. Reads were aligned against IMGT so that V, D and J genes, CDR3 length and insertions or deletions at six rearrangement sites could be assigned. Clonotype counts were normalized to sorted cell number within each subset before computing true diversity and Gini coefficients with the tcR R package. Repertoire sharing was quantified using the overlap coefficient calculated on TCRB nucleotide sequences. Out-of-frame TCRB sequences from naive cells were analyzed to stand in for the pre-selection repertoire. This immuneACCESS table, as held by TCRdb, lists in-frame sequences with V and J called but not all clones. Of the missing ones, under half trace to an unresolved V gene in checked studies; the others have no known cause. V and J calls and clone size are as listed in that table; D and trimming were resolved from the DNA. The sample table shows around 330,000 clones, and more than 9.5% are seen once. The ten largest clones capture around 0.015% of the sample.

Relative to germline, V is 0 bases shorter and J is 4 bases shorter, with 9 bases between their ends. Taken from the germline V gene, the CDR1 and CDR2 loops are SGHTA and FQGNSA. Measured from the cysteine to the phenylalanine, the CDR3 is 14 residues long. The only DNA kept is the CDR3, 42 bases in frame from the first base. Each donor gave one peripheral blood draw, approximately 0.11 L on average, collected into heparinised tubes. A BD FACSAria II was used to sort naive, central memory, regulatory and stem cell-like memory CD4+ T cells with a panel that included CD45RO, CCR7, CD25, CD127, CD95 and CD27. A purity above 95% was achieved for all sorted populations. Right away, PBMCs were isolated by Lymphoprep density gradient centrifugation and were stained directly, with no culture step. So that batch effects would be minimized, each experiment stained and sorted samples in pairs, pairing one healthy donor with one patient.

What the authors observed across the whole study: A moderate but significant shortening of TCRB CDR3 length was observed in type 1 diabetes patients in all four CD4+ subsets. PCR might favor shorter templates, but patient and control samples were amplified and corrected together, so any skew would affect both groups equally. At VDJ recombination sites, patients with type 1 diabetes made fewer insertions and deleted more nucleotides, a pattern implying thymic rearrangement abnormalities. Naive, central memory and regulatory TCRB repertoires appeared to be more alike among patients than among healthy donors. Because cDNA was sequenced instead of genomic DNA, activated cells with high expression could be over-represented, although the groups did not differ in activation or CD3 levels. Because the HLA sub-analyses included only small numbers of individuals, any influence of HLA type on TCRB rearrangement was left unresolved.

As regards this clone: The specificity of this receptor is unknown. Within one base of it there is no much larger clone, and no base qualities were kept. The same CDR3 is also encoded by other DNA sequences in this sample.

Here the chain combines TRBV7-2 and TRBJ2-5, and possibly TRBD2, on 6 matching bases. What was sequenced was naive CD4+ T cells from blood. Read against the paper, the sample's cell subset or site label means: true naive CD4+ T cells. The clonotype comes from a woman in her thirties in good health. The CDR3 protein is CASSLAGSGETQYF. The base sequence is TGTGCCAGCAGCTTAGCCGGGAGTGGAGAGACCCAGTACTTC. The variable domain in full, with residues beyond the CDR3 obtained from the reference TRBV7-2 and TRBJ2-5 genes, is GAGVSQSPSNKVTEKGKDVELRCDPISGHTALYWYRQSLGQGLEFLIYFQGNSAPDKSGLPSDRFSAERTGGSVSTLTIQRTQQEDSAVYLCASSLAGSGETQYFGPGTRLLVL.